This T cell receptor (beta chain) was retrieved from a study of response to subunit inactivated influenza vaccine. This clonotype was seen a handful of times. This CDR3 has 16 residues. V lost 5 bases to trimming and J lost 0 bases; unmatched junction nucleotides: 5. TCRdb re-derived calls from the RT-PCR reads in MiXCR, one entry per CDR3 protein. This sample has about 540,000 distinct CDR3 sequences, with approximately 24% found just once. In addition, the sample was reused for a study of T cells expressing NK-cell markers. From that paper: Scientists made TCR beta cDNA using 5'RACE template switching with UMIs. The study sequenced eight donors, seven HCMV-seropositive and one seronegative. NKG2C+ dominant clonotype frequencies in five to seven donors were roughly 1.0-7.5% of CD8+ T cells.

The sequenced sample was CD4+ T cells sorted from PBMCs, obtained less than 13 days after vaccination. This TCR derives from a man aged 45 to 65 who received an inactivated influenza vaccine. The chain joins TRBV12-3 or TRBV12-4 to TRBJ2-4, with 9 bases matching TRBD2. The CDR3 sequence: CASSPSGGLAKNIQYF. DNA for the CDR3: TGTGCCAGCAGTCCCAGCGGGGGGTTAGCCAAAAACATTCAGTACTTC.